This TCR beta chain was recovered during a study of cytomegalovirus exposure and HLA in healthy donors. Background on the study: Prior work identified under 130 million unique TCR beta sequences in 150 million to 200 million T cells.

Germline lookup yields CDR1 SGHTA and CDR2 FQGNSA. This CDR3 spans 15 amino acids. V dropped 3 bases and J dropped 6 bases, with 15 bases sitting between them. Study-wide findings and caveats: A later analysis showed TCR association rates differing by HLA locus, peaking at DRB1 and lowest at HLA-C. Specificity of three CMV-associated chains for CMV antigens was verified in vitro.

There are a few counts of this clone. What it binds is unknown. Every donor was a healthy person donating bone marrow. PCR involved 60 Vbeta and 13 Jbeta primers. Assay used: immunoSEQ multiplex PCR; TCRdb lists only in-frame clones, some missing. Of about 120,000 clones in the sample, roughly 80% were seen once. The V call is TRBV7-2, the J call TRBJ2-1; the D gene is possibly TRBD2 (5 bases). This clonotype originated in a woman in her forties or fifties in good health and CMV-seronegative. The material sequenced was PBMCs. CDR3 coding DNA: TGTGCCAGCAGCTTGGGAGTGGTGGCTTTCAATGAGCAGTTCTTC. Translated: CASSLGVVAFNEQFF.